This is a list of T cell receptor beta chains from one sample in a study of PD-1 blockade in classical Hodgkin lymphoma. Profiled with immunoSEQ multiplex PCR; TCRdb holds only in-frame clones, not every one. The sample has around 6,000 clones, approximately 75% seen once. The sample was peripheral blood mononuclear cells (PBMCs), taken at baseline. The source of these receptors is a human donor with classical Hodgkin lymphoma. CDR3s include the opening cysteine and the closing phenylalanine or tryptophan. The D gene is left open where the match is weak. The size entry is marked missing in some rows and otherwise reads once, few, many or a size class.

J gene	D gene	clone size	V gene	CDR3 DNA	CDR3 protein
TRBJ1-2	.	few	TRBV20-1	TGCAGTGCTCCAGGGGAGGGAGCAAACACCTTC	CSAPGEGANTF
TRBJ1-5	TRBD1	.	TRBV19	TGTGCCAGTAGGGGACAGGGGGAACAGCCCCAGCATTTT	CASRGQGEQPQHF
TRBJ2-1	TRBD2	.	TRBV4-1	TGCGCCAGCAGCCAGGGGTGGGGGACTAGCGGTAACAATGAGCAGTTCTTC	CASSQGWGTSGNNEQFF
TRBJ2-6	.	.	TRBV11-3	TGTGCCAGCAGCGGCTCAACTCGACAAAGTCGGGCCAACGTCCTGACTTTC	CASSGSTRQSRANVLTF
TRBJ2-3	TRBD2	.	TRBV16	TGTGCCAGCAGCCAATCGGCGGCTAGCGGGAGAGGGGCCTGTAGCACAGATACGCAGTATTTT	CASSQSAASGRGACSTDTQYF
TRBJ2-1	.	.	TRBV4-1	TGCGCCAGCAGCCAACCCGCCGGGACACCCGTGGGGAATGAGCAGTTCTTC	CASSQPAGTPVGNEQFF
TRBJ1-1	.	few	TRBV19	TGTGCCAGTAGTATGTGGACACGAGAAGCTTTCTTT	CASSMWTREAFF
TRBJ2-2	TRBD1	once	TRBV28	TGTGCCAGCACAGACAGGGGGCGGCTCTCCGGGGAGCTGTTTTTT	CASTDRGRLSGELFF
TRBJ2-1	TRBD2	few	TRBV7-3	TGTGCCAGCAGCCCTAGGCCGGGGACTAGCGGGAGCAATGAGCAGTTCTTC	CASSPRPGTSGSNEQFF
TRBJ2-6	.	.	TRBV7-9	TGTGCCAGCAGCTCCTCTGGGGCCAACGTCCTGACTTTC	CASSSSGANVLTF
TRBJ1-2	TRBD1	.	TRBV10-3	TGTGCCAGCAGTTACCAGACCGGGACAGGGGTATATGGCTACACCTTC	CASSYQTGTGVYGYTF
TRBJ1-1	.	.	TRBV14	TGTGCCAGCAGCCAAGAGCCCGGGGGGGCCCAGGGGGAAGCTTTCTTT	CASSQEPGGAQGEAFF
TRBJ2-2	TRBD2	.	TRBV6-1	TGTGCCAGCAGTTCGGGACTAGCGAATGGCGGGGAGCTGTTTTTT	CASSSGLANGGELFF
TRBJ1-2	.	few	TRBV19	TGTGCCAGTAGTATATATGGCAGTTTATATGGCTACACCTTC	CASSIYGSLYGYTF
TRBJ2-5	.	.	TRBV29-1	TGCAGCGTTGAAGATCACAGCCAAGAGACCCAGTACTTC	CSVEDHSQETQYF
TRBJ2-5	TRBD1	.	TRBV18	TGTGCCAGCTCCCGAACGGGACAGGGGTCCTTGGAGACCCAGTACTTC	CASSRTGQGSLETQYF
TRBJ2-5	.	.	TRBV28	TGTGCCACCATAGATGGGGTGGGACTTCAAGAGACCCAGTACTTC	CATIDGVGLQETQYF
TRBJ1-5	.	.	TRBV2	TGTGCCGCAGTGTCGGCTAAATATAGCAATCAGCCCCAGCATTTT	CAAVSAKYSNQPQHF
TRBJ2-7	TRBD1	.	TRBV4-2	TGTGCCAGCAGCCCTAACAGGGGCTACGAGCAGTACTTC	CASSPNRGYEQYF
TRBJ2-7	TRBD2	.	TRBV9	TGTGCCAGCAGCGTAGTTGGGGGGAGGGAATTGAACGAGCAGTACTTC	CASSVVGGRELNEQYF
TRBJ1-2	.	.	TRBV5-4	TGTGCCAGCAGCTTGATGGCAGGGGACTTTGCCTATGGCTACACCTTC	CASSLMAGDFAYGYTF
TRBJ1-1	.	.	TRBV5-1	TGCGCCAGCAGTAAACCTAAAGTAAACACTGAAGCTTTCTTT	CASSKPKVNTEAFF
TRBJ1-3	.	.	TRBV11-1	TGTGCCAGCAGCCGCCCCCCCAGCGTCTCTGGAAACACCATATATTTT	CASSRPPSVSGNTIYF
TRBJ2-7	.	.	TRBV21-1	TGTGCCAGCAGCAAGCACAGGGCCTACGAGCAGTACTTC	CASSKHRAYEQYF
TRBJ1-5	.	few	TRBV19	TGTGCCAGTAGGGCTCTTGTGGGGGGCAATCAGCCCCAGCATTTT	CASRALVGGNQPQHF
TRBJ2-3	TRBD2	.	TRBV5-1	TGCGCCAGCAGCTTGGGACTAGCGGGAGGGAACACAGATACGCAGTATTTT	CASSLGLAGGNTDTQYF
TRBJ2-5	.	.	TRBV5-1	TGCGCCACCCATGGAGGGGATAATGTGGAGACCCAGTACTTC	CATHGGDNVETQYF
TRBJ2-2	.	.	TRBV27	TGTGCCAGCAGTCCCGGCGGCAGCACCGGGGAGCTGTTTTTT	CASSPGGSTGELFF
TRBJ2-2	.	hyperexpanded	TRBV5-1	TGCGCCAGCAGCTTGGTGTATGGCGGGAAAATGAACACCGGGGAGCTGTTTTTT	CASSLVYGGKMNTGELFF
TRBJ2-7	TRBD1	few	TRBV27	TGTGCCAGCAGGATACAGGGGATCGACTACGAGCAGTACTTC	CASRIQGIDYEQYF
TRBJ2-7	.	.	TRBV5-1	TGCGCCAGCAGCTTGGCCGACGCTTACGAGCAGTACTTC	CASSLADAYEQYF
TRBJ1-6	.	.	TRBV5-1	TGCGCCAGCCAGAGGGATCCCTATAATTCACCCCTCCACTTT	CASQRDPYNSPLHF
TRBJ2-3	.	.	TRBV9	TGTGCCAGCAGCGTAGGTGGCGGGATGAGTACAGATACGCAGTATTTT	CASSVGGGMSTDTQYF